This T cell receptor beta chain was recovered during a study of shared clonotypes between healthy human individuals. Study-wide points: Naive subsets, compared against memory subsets, generally had larger estimated richness values.

Produced via immunoSEQ multiplex PCR; TCRdb's table is partial and in-frame only. This table has 2,500,000 or so clones, approximately 94% appearing once. On this clone: The antigen is not known.

Adult Caucasians living in Nashville, Tennessee made up all of the donors. The germline CDR1 and CDR2 sequences are SNHLY and FYNNEI. The trim removed 6 bases at V and 1 base at J, leaving 4 bases unmatched. The CDR3 has 14 amino acids. The chain has TRBV2 and TRBJ1-1, with 8 bases that match TRBD1. The receptor comes from a man aged 18 to 30 in good health. The sequencing input was naive CD4+ T cells sorted from blood. The subset here: CD45RA+ positively selected. CDR3 DNA sequence: TGTGCCAGCAGAATACAGGGGGGGAACACTGAAGCTTTCTTT. This encodes CASRIQGGNTEAFF. The full variable domain, in which reference TRBV2 and TRBJ1-1 provide the parts outside the CDR3, is EPEVTQTPSHQVTQMGQEVILRCVPISNHLYFYWYRQILGQKVEFLVSFYNNEISEKSEIFDDQFSVERPDGSNFTLKIRSTKLEDSAMYFCASRIQGGNTEAFFGQGTRLTVV.